This TCR beta chain appears in the sequencing data of a study of blood T cell repertoires in COVID-19. Study background: Acute-phase and convalescent COVID-19 samples originated in the United States, Italy and Spain. PBMCs, B-cell-depleted T cells, or T cells were the source of the cDNA or gDNA that made up the material.

The V and J ends lost 2 bases and 3 bases respectively, with 14 bases between them. Germline-derived CDR1 and CDR2 are SGHNT and YENEEA. The CDR3 has 16 residues. Original handling: Using reference gene primer amplification, nucleated cell counts were estimated. Repertoires were generated with immunoSEQ multiplex PCR, while TCRdb's copy carries only in-frame clones and drops some. That table is the source of V, J and clone size, and D and trimming were worked out from the DNA. The profile shows some 400,000 clones, about 80% of them singletons. V is TRBV11-3 and J is TRBJ1-5; perhaps TRBD1 as D (6 bases). Input material: peripheral blood. The TCR sequence derives from a human donor with acute or convalescent COVID-19. The donor label of this sample is uncertain. In nucleotides, the CDR3 is TGTGCCAGCAGCTTAACACTGGGGACACCCAATCAGCCCCAGCATTTT. This codes for CASSLTLGTPNQPQHF.